This T cell receptor (beta chain) is from a study of cytomegalovirus exposure and HLA in healthy donors. Germline CDR1 is MDHEN and CDR2 is SYDVKM. The CDR3 is 17 residues long. V lost 2 bases and J 0 bases, leaving 17 bases between the germline ends. The PCR employed 60 Vbeta primers together with 13 Jbeta primers. The repertoire was sequenced with immunoSEQ multiplex PCR; TCRdb's copy has only in-frame clones and lacks some. The repertoire consists of roughly 120,000 clones, with 55% to 65% occurring once and the leading ten covering 2.2%. Sequencing was carried out using PBMCs. The TCR comes from a woman younger than 45 in good health and CMV-seronegative. The J gene is TRBJ2-7, the V gene TRBV28, with a weak D call TRBD2 (5 bases). This chain's CDR3 is CASSLNSASFSSYEQYF. The CDR3 DNA reads TGTGCCAGCAGTTTAAACTCCGCTAGCTTCAGCTCCTACGAGCAGTACTTC.